This TCR beta chain was sequenced in a study of cytomegalovirus exposure and HLA in healthy donors. Points from the study as a whole: Later analysis showed TCR association rates varying by HLA locus, highest for DRB1 and lowest for HLA-C. As confirmed in vitro, three CMV-associated chains were specific for CMV antigens. A later analysis, which compared TCR beta chains of equal frequency, found the HLA-associated ones more clonally expanded. What TCR beta sequences reportedly achieved was accurate prediction of HLA-A and HLA-B alleles in most subjects.

The CDR3 is made up of 14 amino acids. With 4 bases removed from V and 3 bases from J, the gap between germline ends came to 10 bases. The germline V gene encodes CDR1 SGHTA and CDR2 FQGNSA. It was with 60 Vbeta and 13 Jbeta primers that the PCR ran. Sequencing used immunoSEQ multiplex PCR; TCRdb keeps in-frame clones, though not all of them. The sample lists about 170,000 clones; 75% to 90% were seen once. This clone was picked up a small number of times. Its antigen remains unidentified. This rearrangement joins TRBV7-2 to TRBJ1-5, with D perhaps TRBD1 (6 bases). The sequenced sample consisted of PBMCs. The clonotype originates from a woman aged 45-65 years in good health and CMV-seropositive. In nucleotides, the CDR3 is TGTGCCAGCAGCTCCAGACAGGTCAATCAGCCCCAGCATTTT. Amino acid sequence: CASSSRQVNQPQHF. Full variable domain (outside the CDR3, taken from reference TRBV7-2 and TRBJ1-5): GAGVSQSPSNKVTEKGKDVELRCDPISGHTALYWYRQSLGQGLEFLIYFQGNSAPDKSGLPSDRFSAERTGGSVSTLTIQRTQQEDSAVYLCASSSRQVNQPQHFGDGTRLSIL.